This is a list of T cell receptor beta chains from one sample in a study of graft-versus-host responses after intestinal transplantation. The data were produced by immunoSEQ multiplex PCR, yet TCRdb's version contains in-frame clones alone and is incomplete. The repertoire holds just over 85,000 clones, with 85% to 95% as singletons. What these receptors recognize is not known. The source material was unstimulated CD8+ T cells sorted from spleen or lymph node cells, sampled before transplant. The receptors were sampled from a human donor who was the organ donor for an intestinal transplant. The CDR3 runs from the conserved cysteine through the conserved F or W. Fields, in order: CDR3 DNA, CDR3 protein, clone size, J gene, V gene, D gene. A D gene is named only where the DNA matches it firmly. Some rows have no size entry. The others give once, few or many, or a class for an expanded clone.

TGTGCCAGTAGCCCCCCGGGTTTCAATTCACCCCTCCACTTT CASSPPGFNSPLHF NA TRBJ1-6 TRBV19 NA
TGTGCCAGCAGCTTTGGGACAGGGGACAATGAGCAGTTCTTC CASSFGTGDNEQFF NA TRBJ2-1 TRBV5-6 TRBD1
TGTGCCAGCAGCCAGACCCCCGGGACAGGGGGGTTCTATGGCTACACCTTC CASSQTPGTGGFYGYTF NA TRBJ1-2 TRBV4-2 TRBD1
TGTGCCAGCAGCTCGACAGGGGTGTCCTACGAGCAGTACTTC CASSSTGVSYEQYF NA TRBJ2-7 TRBV7-9 TRBD1
TGTGCCAGCAGCACCGGGACAGGGGGCTACAATGAGCAGTTCTTC CASSTGTGGYNEQFF once TRBJ2-1 TRBV7-9 TRBD1
TGTGCCAGCAGTTACCCTGGGGGAGGTCAGCCCCAGCATTTT CASSYPGGGQPQHF NA TRBJ1-5 TRBV27 NA
TGTGCCAGCAGAATACTAGCGGGGGGAGATACGCAGTATTTT CASRILAGGDTQYF NA TRBJ2-3 TRBV27 TRBD2
TGTGCCAGCAGCTCGTCAGAGACAGGGAGCCGCGAGCAGTACTTC CASSSSETGSREQYF NA TRBJ2-7 TRBV7-9 TRBD1
TGCGCCAGCACGTGGGACTTGACTAATGAAAAACTGTTTTTT CASTWDLTNEKLFF NA TRBJ1-4 TRBV10-2 NA
TGTGCCAGCAGCCCCGGGACAGGGGGCATCTACGAGCAGTACTTC CASSPGTGGIYEQYF NA TRBJ2-7 TRBV27 TRBD1
TGTGCCAGCAGCAGCTGGGAGAGCTCCTACGAGCAGTACTTC CASSSWESSYEQYF NA TRBJ2-7 TRBV5-6 NA
TGTGCCAGCAGCTTGAGGGGACAGGGGTCTGCGTACTTC CASSLRGQGSAYF NA TRBJ2-7 TRBV13 TRBD1
TGTGCCAGCTCACCACCGGAGGGATTATCCTACGAGCAGTACTTC CASSPPEGLSYEQYF NA TRBJ2-7 TRBV18 NA
TGTGCCAGCAGCTTAGGCCCGGAGCGGACCTACAATGAGCAGTTCTTC CASSLGPERTYNEQFF NA TRBJ2-1 TRBV11-2 NA
TGTACCAGCTCCGGGTCCGGGCTAGCGGGGAGGGAGACCCAGTACTTC CTSSGSGLAGRETQYF NA TRBJ2-5 TRBV6-6 TRBD2
TGTGCCACCAGCAGGACAGGGGGCCAAGACAATGAGCAGTTCTTC CATSRTGGQDNEQFF NA TRBJ2-1 TRBV15 TRBD1
TGTGCCAGCAGCCAAAGACAGGGACCCACAGATACGCAGTATTTT CASSQRQGPTDTQYF NA TRBJ2-3 TRBV5-4 TRBD1
TGTGCCAGCAGCTTCAGCGGGGGGCCTTCCTACGAGCAGTACTTC CASSFSGGPSYEQYF NA TRBJ2-7 TRBV7-6 TRBD2
TGTGCCAGCAGCGTAACAGGTTCGAGCACAGATACGCAGTATTTT CASSVTGSSTDTQYF NA TRBJ2-3 TRBV9 NA
TGTGCCAGCAGCTTTGCGGAGGGGGCAGGTGGCTACACCTTC CASSFAEGAGGYTF NA TRBJ1-2 TRBV7-6 TRBD1
TGTGCCAGCATCCCACGGGTCCCCGGAGAAGGTGGGTTCGGTGAAGCTTTCTTT CASIPRVPGEGGFGEAFF once TRBJ1-1 TRBV7-8 NA
TGTGCCAGCAGTGCCCGTCGGGGGGCTGGCGGCTACACCTTC CASSARRGAGGYTF NA TRBJ1-2 TRBV2 NA
TGTGCCAGCAGCTGGGCGGGGGGCGATGAAAAACTGTTTTTT CASSWAGGDEKLFF NA TRBJ1-4 TRBV5-6 NA
TGCGCCAGCAGCCAAGTTAATAGCGGTGAGCAGTTCTTC CASSQVNSGEQFF NA TRBJ2-1 TRBV4-3 NA
TGTGCCAGCAGCCGTGACAGTGAAGCTTTCTTT CASSRDSEAFF NA TRBJ1-1 TRBV7-9 NA
TGTGCCAGCAGCTCGACAGGGGGGGGTGAAAAACTGTTTTTT CASSSTGGGEKLFF NA TRBJ1-4 TRBV7-8 TRBD1
TGCGCCAGCAGCACAAAGCCGACAGGGTTAAACACTGAAGCTTTCTTT CASSTKPTGLNTEAFF NA TRBJ1-1 TRBV5-1 TRBD1
TGTGCCAGTAGCCCTGAGGGGGGGAGCTTCGAGCAGTTCTTC CASSPEGGSFEQFF NA TRBJ2-1 TRBV19 NA
TGTGCCAGCAGCGCTACAGGGGTCAATCAGCCCCAGCATTTT CASSATGVNQPQHF NA TRBJ1-5 TRBV9 TRBD1
TGCGCCAGCAGTCTCCAAGGGGAAAGGGCCGGGGAGCTGTTTTTT CASSLQGERAGELFF few TRBJ2-2 TRBV4-1 NA
TGCGCCAGCAGCATTTTAGAAAAGACCTACGAGCAGTACTTC CASSILEKTYEQYF NA TRBJ2-7 TRBV4-1 NA
TGTGCCAGCCAACCAGCGAACACCGGGGAGCTGTTTTTT CASQPANTGELFF NA TRBJ2-2 TRBV7-3 NA
TGTGCCAGCAGCTTCACTTCGAATATCCGTTCTGGCTACACCTTC CASSFTSNIRSGYTF NA TRBJ1-2 TRBV7-9 NA
TGTGCCAGTAGTATCCTCCCAGGGGAGGGAAAACGACGAATACATTTT CASSILPGEGKRRIHF NA TRBJ1-5 TRBV19 NA
TGTGCCACCTCAGACGGAGCCAATTCACCCCTCCACTTT CATSDGANSPLHF NA TRBJ1-6 TRBV19 NA
TGTGCCAGTACTTGGAGACAGTTTTCCTATGGCTACACCTTC CASTWRQFSYGYTF NA TRBJ1-2 TRBV19 NA
TGTGCCAGCAGCCCAGGGGGCACTGAAGCTTTCTTT CASSPGGTEAFF NA TRBJ1-1 TRBV5-4 TRBD1
TGTGCCAGCGCCCCCGCGCCACAGGGGTCGGATCAGCCCCAGCATTTT CASAPAPQGSDQPQHF NA TRBJ1-5 TRBV18 TRBD1
TGTGCCAGCAGTTTTCCCCGGACTAGCGGGGGGGTGTATCAAGAGACCCAGTACTTC CASSFPRTSGGVYQETQYF NA TRBJ2-5 TRBV28 TRBD2
TGTGCCAGAGGACAGGGCACCTACGAGCAGTACTTC CARGQGTYEQYF NA TRBJ2-7 TRBV2 TRBD1
TGTGCCAGTAGTACCACAGGGAACTATGGCTACACCTTC CASSTTGNYGYTF NA TRBJ1-2 TRBV19 NA
TGTGCCAGCAGCTTAGAGATTTGGGACAGGGGTGATGAGCAGTTCTTC CASSLEIWDRGDEQFF NA TRBJ2-1 TRBV7-9 TRBD1
TGTGCAGCACAGGGGGCGAGCCCTGAAGCTTTCTTT CAAQGASPEAFF NA TRBJ1-1 TRBV6-1 TRBD1
TGTGCCAGCAGTTTAACCAGGGGGACGAGCAATCAGCCCCAGCATTTT CASSLTRGTSNQPQHF NA TRBJ1-5 TRBV27 TRBD1
TGCGCCAGCAGCCAGGAGCGGGGGGTCTTAAACATTCAGTACTTC CASSQERGVLNIQYF NA TRBJ2-4 TRBV4-3 TRBD2
TGTGCCAGCTCACCCAGTGGAGGTTCCTACAATGAGCAGTTCTTC CASSPSGGSYNEQFF NA TRBJ2-1 TRBV18 NA
TGTGCCAGCTCACCTATTCTAGCGGGAGCCTACAATGAGCAGTTCTTC CASSPILAGAYNEQFF NA TRBJ2-1 TRBV18 TRBD2
TGTGCTAGTGCTCGGGAGGGGGCAGAGACCCAGTACTTC CASAREGAETQYF once TRBJ2-5 TRBV12-5 NA
TGTGCCAGCAGTTCAGGGGGCGGTTCCTATAATTCACCCCTCCACTTT CASSSGGGSYNSPLHF NA TRBJ1-6 TRBV13 TRBD1
TGTGCCAGCAGCGGCCCGTCAGGAGAGACCCAGTACTTC CASSGPSGETQYF NA TRBJ2-5 TRBV7-6 NA
TGTGCCAGCAGCCATTCAGAATACACCGGGGAGCTGTTTTTT CASSHSEYTGELFF NA TRBJ2-2 TRBV4-2 NA
TGTGCCAGCAGCCGAGAGACAGGCCAGTCCTACGAGCAGTACTTC CASSRETGQSYEQYF NA TRBJ2-7 TRBV4-2 NA